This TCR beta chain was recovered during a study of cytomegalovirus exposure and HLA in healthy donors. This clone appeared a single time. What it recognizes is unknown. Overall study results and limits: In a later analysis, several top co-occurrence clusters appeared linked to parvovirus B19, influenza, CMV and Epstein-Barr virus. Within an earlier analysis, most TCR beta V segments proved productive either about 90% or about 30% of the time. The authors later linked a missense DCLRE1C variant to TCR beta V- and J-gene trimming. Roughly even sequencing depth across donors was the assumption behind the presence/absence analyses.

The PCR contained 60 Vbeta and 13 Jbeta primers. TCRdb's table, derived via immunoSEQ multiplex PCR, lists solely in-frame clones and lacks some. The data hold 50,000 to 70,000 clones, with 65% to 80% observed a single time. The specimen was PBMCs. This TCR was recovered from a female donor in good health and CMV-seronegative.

The CDR3 spells CASSTYDRSTGELFF. CDR3 sequence (DNA): TGTGCCAGTAGTACTTATGACAGGAGCACCGGGGAGCTGTTTTTT. The J gene is TRBJ2-2, the V gene TRBV19; TRBD1 is a possible D gene (6 bases). CDR1 and CDR2 (germline): LNHDA, SQIVND (reference sequence). The CDR3 covers 15 residues. V was cut by 4 bases and J by 4 bases, with 13 bases left in between.